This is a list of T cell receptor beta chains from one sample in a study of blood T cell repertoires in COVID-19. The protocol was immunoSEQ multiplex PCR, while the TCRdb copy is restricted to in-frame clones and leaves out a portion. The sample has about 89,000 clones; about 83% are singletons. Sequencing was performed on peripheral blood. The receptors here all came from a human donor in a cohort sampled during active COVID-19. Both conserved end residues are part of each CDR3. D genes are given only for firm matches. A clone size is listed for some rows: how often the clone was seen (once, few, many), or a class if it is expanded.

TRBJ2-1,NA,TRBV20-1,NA,CSAKREREQFF,TGCAGTGCTAAACGGGAGCGTGAGCAGTTCTTC
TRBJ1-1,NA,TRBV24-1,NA,CATSDKGGLNTEAFF,TGTGCCACCAGTGATAAAGGAGGGCTGAACACTGAAGCTTTCTTT
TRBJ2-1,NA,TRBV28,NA,CASKRGEQFF,TGTGCCAGCAAACGGGGTGAGCAGTTCTTC
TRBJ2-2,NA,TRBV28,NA,CASSLGRAEAGELFF,TGTGCCAGCAGTTTGGGCAGGGCGGAAGCCGGGGAGCTGTTTTTT
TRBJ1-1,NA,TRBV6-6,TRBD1,CASSYSQGDTEAFF,TGTGCCAGCAGTTACTCCCAGGGGGACACTGAAGCTTTCTTT
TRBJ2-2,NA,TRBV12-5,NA,CASGLAVGANTGELFF,TGTGCTAGTGGTTTGGCAGTAGGGGCGAACACCGGGGAGCTGTTTTTT
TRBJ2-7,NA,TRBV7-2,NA,CASSRDWSGEQYF,TGTGCCAGCAGCCGGGACTGGTCGGGCGAGCAGTACTTC
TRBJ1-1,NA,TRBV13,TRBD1,CASRLALGQGDTEAFF,TGTGCCAGCAGGCTTGCACTCGGACAGGGAGACACTGAAGCTTTCTTT
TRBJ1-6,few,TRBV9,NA,CASREGLVDSPLHF,TGTGCCAGTCGAGAGGGACTCGTAGATTCACCCCTCCACTTT
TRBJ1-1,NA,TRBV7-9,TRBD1,CASSLGSAGGNTEAFF,TGTGCCAGCAGCTTAGGGTCCGCAGGGGGAAACACTGAAGCTTTCTTT
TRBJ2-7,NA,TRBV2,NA,CASSRDSRPYEQYF,TGTGCCAGCAGCCGGGACTCCCGACCCTACGAGCAGTACTTC
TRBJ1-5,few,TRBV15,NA,CATSRTISGYGNQPQHF,TGTGCCACCAGCAGAACCATCTCAGGCTACGGCAATCAGCCCCAGCATTTT
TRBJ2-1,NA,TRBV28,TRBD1,CASSSLTGGYNEQFF,TGTGCCAGCAGTTCCCTGACAGGGGGCTACAATGAGCAGTTCTTC
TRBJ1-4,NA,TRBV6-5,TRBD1,CASRTTGGVGEKLFF,TGTGCCAGCAGGACGACAGGGGGGGTGGGGGAAAAACTGTTTTTT
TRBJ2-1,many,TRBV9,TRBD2,CASSVELAEFEQFF,TGTGCCAGCAGCGTAGAACTAGCGGAGTTTGAGCAGTTCTTC
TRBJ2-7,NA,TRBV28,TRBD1,CASSGPLGQGSYEQYF,TGTGCCAGCAGCGGACCGTTGGGACAGGGCTCCTACGAGCAGTACTTC
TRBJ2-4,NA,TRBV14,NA,CASSQGAGWSKNIQYF,TGTGCCAGCAGCCAAGGGGCTGGGTGGTCCAAAAACATTCAGTACTTC
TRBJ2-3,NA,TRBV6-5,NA,CASSPGTWGDTQYF,TGTGCCAGCAGTCCAGGGACTTGGGGAGATACGCAGTATTTT